This T cell receptor (beta chain) was retrieved from a study of CD8+CD57+ T cells in acquired aplastic anemia. Study context: Sorted CD4+ and CD8+ cell DNA averaged roughly 3.2 ug. Study-wide points: Patients and controls had CD8+ Simpson's diversity values that were not significantly distinct. Sharing between patients and controls was observed for about 27 CD8+ CDR3 sequences.

Profiling of TCR beta VDJ combinations and CDR3 sequences used genomic DNA as template. TCRdb independently ran MiXCR on the reads; one entry per CDR3 protein. The sample contains a few hundred thousand distinct CDR3 sequences, about a third of which appear only once. Sequenced patients had shown CD8+CD57+ cell expansion by flow cytometry. Blood came from patients not yet given any therapy. With regard to this clonotype: Its antigen is unknown.

Trimming at V came to 3 bases and at J to 7 bases, leaving 6 bases not matched to a gene. The CDR3 has 14 amino acids. This TCR was recovered from a human donor with aplastic anemia. The rearrangement links TRBV12-3 or TRBV12-4 to TRBJ1-2; 9 positions agree with TRBD1. The sample taken for sequencing was sorted CD4+, CD8+, or CD8+CD57+ T cells (not recorded which) from PBMCs. CDR3 coding DNA: TGTGCCAGCAGTTTCACCGGGACAGGGTTTGGCTACACCTTC. Translation: CASSFTGTGFGYTF.